Below are 24 T cell receptor beta chains sequenced from a single sample in a study of blood T cell repertoires in COVID-19. Generated by immunoSEQ multiplex PCR, the TCRdb table keeps only in-frame clones and is missing some. The sample shows about 480,000 clones, around 88% of them seen only once. What was sequenced was peripheral blood. Every receptor here comes from a woman aged 45 to 65 with COVID-19, enrolled during active disease.

V usage is TRBV10-2 and J usage is TRBJ1-5; D is perhaps TRBD1 (6 bases). CDR1 WSHSY and CDR2 SAAADI come from the germline V gene. The CDR3 runs to 14 residues. V lost 0 bases and J lost 5, with 8 bases in between. The CDR3 reads CASSESRQDQPQHF. The DNA for the CDR3 is TGCGCCAGCAGTGAGTCGAGACAGGATCAGCCCCAGCATTTT.

The J gene is TRBJ2-7, the V gene TRBV27; D unresolved. CDR1 MNHEY and CDR2 SMNVEV come from the germline V gene (reference sequence). The V end was cut by 4 bases, the J end by 0 bases, with 4 bases between. This CDR3 is 12 amino acids long. The CDR3 DNA follows: TGTGCCAGCAGTTCCATCTCCTACGAGCAGTACTTC. Translated: CASSSISYEQYF.

The chain is built from TRBV5-4 and TRBJ2-7; 7 bases align to TRBD2. Trimming removed 4 bases from V and 2 bases from J; junction bases left unmatched: 9. Germline CDR1 SGHNT, CDR2 YYREEE (reference sequence). CDR3 length equals 15 residues. The CDR3 here is CASSPQLATTYEQYF. CDR3 DNA: TGTGCCAGCAGCCCCCAACTAGCGACGACCTACGAGCAGTACTTC.

This clone was observed a handful of times. The gene calls are TRBV11-2 and TRBJ2-7, with TRBD1 identical over 9 bases. The CDR3 has 15 residues. Unmatched junction bases numbered 10, after V lost 5 bases and J lost 5 bases. The germline V gene has CDR1 SGHAT and CDR2 FQNNGV. The CDR3: CASSPLGTGIHEQYF. In nucleotides, the CDR3 is TGTGCCAGCAGCCCCCTAGGGACAGGGATCCACGAGCAGTACTTC.

Here the CDR3 DNA reads TGTGCCAGCAGCAGTCGACTAGCGGGGGGGCTTAGCACAGATACGCAGTATTTT. Its translation: CASSSRLAGGLSTDTQYF. The chain employs TRBV13 and TRBJ2-3; 14 bases are shared with TRBD2. CDR1 and CDR2 from the germline V gene are PRHDT and FYEKMQ (reference sequence). V was pared by 5 bases and J by 0 bases, with 7 bases of the junction left unmatched. The CDR3 runs 18 residues.

This chain links TRBV5-1 with TRBJ2-1; 7 bases line up with TRBD2. Trimming cost V 1 base and J 3 bases; bases outside gene matches: 4. CDR1 and CDR2 from the germline V gene are SGHRS and YFSETQ. The CDR3 is 15 amino acids. The CDR3 DNA reads TGCGCCAGCAGCTTGATTGCGGGGGACTACAATGAGCAGTTCTTC. Translated: CASSLIAGDYNEQFF.

V gene TRBV30 combines with J gene TRBJ1-1, with 8 bases aligning to TRBD1. Germline V gene lookup returns CDR1 GTSNPN and CDR2 SVGIG (reference sequence). V dropped 3 bases and J dropped 0; count of bases not matched to a gene: 6. CDR3 length equals 15 residues. CDR3 amino acids: CAWRDGQGMNTEAFF. The CDR3, as DNA: TGTGCCTGGAGAGACGGACAGGGCATGAACACTGAAGCTTTCTTT.

The genes are TRBV9 and TRBJ2-2, with D maybe TRBD2 (5 bases). The CDR3 is made up of 12 amino acids. Trimming shortened V by 3 bases and J by 7 bases, and 7 bases separated the two germline ends. Germline CDR1 SGDLS, CDR2 YYNGEE. The CDR3 reads CASSARDGELFF. CDR3 nucleotides: TGTGCCAGCAGCGCTCGGGACGGGGAGCTGTTTTTT.

On this clone: Other DNA sequences in this sample translate to the same CDR3. The chain couples TRBV4-1 to TRBJ1-5; D is unresolved. Per the germline V gene, CDR1 is MGHRA and CDR2 is YSYEKL. The CDR3 runs 14 residues. Deletions cut 4 bases from V and 2 bases from J, with 9 bases between. CDR3 nucleotides: TGCGCCAGCAGCCCACTCATCGGCAATCAGCCCCAGCATTTT. Its protein product is CASSPLIGNQPQHF.

This chain links TRBV30 with TRBJ1-1; no firm D call. CDR3 length: 15 amino acids. Germline CDR1 is GTSNPN and CDR2 is SVGIG (reference sequence). The V gene lost 3 bases and the J gene lost 0 bases, with 14 bases spanning the gap. CDR3 DNA sequence: TGTGCCTGGAGCCTAGGACCGAGGGTGAACACTGAAGCTTTCTTT. Translation gives CAWSLGPRVNTEAFF.

This chain connects TRBV5-1 to TRBJ2-1; possible D gene TRBD1, 6 bases. CDR1 is SGHRS, CDR2 YFSETQ, per germline. The CDR3 length is 15 residues. V shed 0 bases and J shed 8 bases, with 15 bases lying between them. Written as DNA, the CDR3 is TGCGCCAGCAGCTTGGTGGGGGCGCGAAGCGATGAGCAGTTCTTC. Encoded protein: CASSLVGARSDEQFF.

The gene calls are TRBV3-1 (or the pseudogene TRBV3-2) and TRBJ2-7; D is perhaps TRBD1 (5 bases). The CDR3 is 12 residues long. Germline lookup yields CDR1 LGHDT and CDR2 YNNKEL (reference sequence). Trimming removed 3 bases from V and 4 bases from J, with 7 bases in between. CDR3 sequence (DNA): TGTGCCAGCAGCCAGACAGAGTACGAGCAGTACTTC. Protein: CASSQTEYEQYF.

This clone was observed once. This chain uses TRBV15 with TRBJ1-2; 10 bases fit TRBD1. Germline assignment: CDR1 LNHNV and CDR2 YYDKDF (reference sequence). CDR3 length: 15 amino acids. Germline trimming cut 0 bases from V and 5 bases from J; bases unmatched to any gene: 3. The CDR3 nucleotides read TGTGCCACCAGCAGAGACCGGACAGGGGGGTATGGCTACACCTTC. It yields the protein CATSRDRTGGYGYTF.

This chain connects TRBV28 to TRBJ1-2; tentative D call: TRBD1 (6 bases). The CDR3 is made up of 13 amino acids. CDR1 is MDHEN and CDR2 is SYDVKM in the germline V gene. Trimming shortened V by 5 bases and J by 7 bases, and 14 bases separated the two germline ends. The CDR3 nucleotides read TGTGCCAGCAGTCGACAGGTGGCGGGTGGCTACACCTTC. Its protein product is CASSRQVAGGYTF.

The V call is TRBV6-5, the J call TRBJ2-7; 13 nucleotides line up with TRBD2. The CDR3 is made up of 15 amino acids. The ends lost 7 bases at V and 2 bases at J; junction bases unmatched: 5. Germline CDR1 is MNHEY and CDR2 is SVGAGI. CDR3 nucleotides: TGTGCCAGCACCCCGACTAGCGGGGGGCCCTACGAGCAGTACTTC. Translation gives CASTPTSGGPYEQYF.

V and J are TRBV2 and TRBJ1-1, with 7 bases identical to TRBD1. CDR1 and CDR2 (germline): SNHLY, FYNNEI. CDR3 length: 13 residues. Losses at the gene ends were 7 bases for V and 5 bases for J; bases not matched to a gene: 7. The CDR3 loop reads CASTRDSLTEAFF. The CDR3 DNA sequence: TGTGCCAGCACCCGGGACAGCTTAACTGAAGCTTTCTTT.

The chain has TRBV19 and TRBJ2-1, with 12 bases aligning to TRBD1. CDR1 LNHDA and CDR2 SQIVND come from the germline V gene (reference sequence). The V and J ends lost 6 bases and 7 bases, in that order; junction bases with no gene match: 1. The CDR3 covers 13 residues. This chain's CDR3 is CASRGQGANEQFF. The CDR3, as DNA: TGTGCCAGTAGGGGACAGGGGGCAAATGAGCAGTTCTTC. The whole variable domain, filled in from reference TRBV19 and TRBJ2-1, reads DGGITQSPKYLFRKEGQNVTLSCEQNLNHDAMYWYRQDPGQGLRLIYYSQIVNDFQKGDIAEGYSVSREKKESFPLTVTSAQKNPTAFYLCASRGQGANEQFFGPGTRLTVL.

The genes are TRBV11-3 and TRBJ2-1, with TRBD2 matching 13 bases. V was pared by 3 bases and J by 7 bases, with 6 bases of the junction left unmatched. Germline V CDR1 and CDR2: SGHNT, YENEEA. CDR3 size: 16 residues. CDR3: CASSFMTSGGRNEQFF. As DNA, the CDR3 is TGTGCCAGCAGCTTCATGACTAGCGGGGGGAGAAATGAGCAGTTCTTC. The full variable domain, in which reference TRBV11-3 and TRBJ2-1 provide the parts outside the CDR3, is EAGVVQSPRYKIIEKKQPVAFWCNPISGHNTLYWYLQNLGQGPELLIRYENEEAVDDSQLPKDRFSAERLKGVDSTLKIQPAELGDSAVYLCASSFMTSGGRNEQFFGPGTRLTVL.

The chain employs TRBV5-1 and TRBJ1-1; no definite D call. Trimming pared 4 bases from V and 5 bases from J, leaving 9 bases between. From germline, CDR1 is SGHRS and CDR2 YFSETQ. This CDR3 has 12 amino acids. For the CDR3, the DNA is TGCGCCAGCAGCCCGGAGGGTACTGAAGCTTTCTTT. Its protein product is CASSPEGTEAFF.

The chain has TRBV5-1 and TRBJ2-5, with TRBD1 as a possible D gene (5 bases). CDR3 length equals 13 residues. Trimming removed 7 bases from V and 0 bases from J, with 10 bases in between. From germline, CDR1 is SGHRS and CDR2 YFSETQ. The CDR3 region is CASFNRNQETQYF. The CDR3 coding sequence is TGCGCCAGCTTCAACAGGAACCAAGAGACCCAGTACTTC.

This chain uses TRBV6-4 with TRBJ2-3, with D hard to call. This CDR3 spans 15 amino acids. V was trimmed by 0 bases and J by 4 bases, leaving 11 bases between them. CDR1 is MRHNA and CDR2 is SNTAGT in the germline V gene. CDR3 loop: CASSDSRQISDTQYF. The CDR3 nucleotides read TGTGCCAGCAGTGACTCGAGGCAGATCTCAGATACGCAGTATTTT.

This rearrangement joins TRBV6-5 to TRBJ1-3; 7 bases fit TRBD1. The CDR3 contains 15 residues. The V gene end was trimmed by 0 bases and the J gene end by 7 bases; junction bases not matched to a gene: 6. Germline CDR1 MNHEY, CDR2 SVGAGI. This chain's CDR3 is CASSYSPGQMNTIYF. The CDR3 DNA reads as TGTGCCAGCAGTTACTCCCCGGGACAGATGAACACCATATATTTT.

The table lists this clone with a few counts. The CDR3 nucleotides are TGCGCCAGCAGCCTCAGGGGGGAAGATCAGCCCCAGCATTTT. Its translation is CASSLRGEDQPQHF. V is TRBV5-1 and J is TRBJ1-5, with 7 bases identical to TRBD1. CDR3 length: 14 amino acids. The junction had 6 bases not matched to a gene; V was cut back by 4 bases and J by 5 bases. Germline CDR1 is SGHRS and CDR2 is YFSETQ. The variable domain in full, completed from reference TRBV5-1 and TRBJ1-5, reads KAGVTQTPRYLIKTRGQQVTLSCSPISGHRSVSWYQQTPGQGLQFLFEYFSETQRNKGNFPGRFSGRQFSNSRSEMNVSTLELGDSALYLCASSLRGEDQPQHFGDGTRLSIL.

The chain links TRBV30 to TRBJ1-6; D is uncertain. The CDR3 contains 13 residues. Looked up from germline, CDR1 is GTSNPN and CDR2 is SVGIG (reference sequence). V lost 5 bases and J lost 8, with 13 bases in between. The CDR3 DNA reads TGTGCCTGGGCACTCCCGCGGGATTCACCCCTCCACTTT. Translating gives CAWALPRDSPLHF. The complete variable domain, with remaining parts taken from reference TRBV30 and TRBJ1-6, reads SQTIHQWPATLVQPVGSPLSLECTVEGTSNPNLYWYRQAAGRGLQLLFYSVGIGQISSEVPQNLSASRPQDRQFILSSKKLLLSDSGFYLCAWALPRDSPLHFGNGTRLTVT.